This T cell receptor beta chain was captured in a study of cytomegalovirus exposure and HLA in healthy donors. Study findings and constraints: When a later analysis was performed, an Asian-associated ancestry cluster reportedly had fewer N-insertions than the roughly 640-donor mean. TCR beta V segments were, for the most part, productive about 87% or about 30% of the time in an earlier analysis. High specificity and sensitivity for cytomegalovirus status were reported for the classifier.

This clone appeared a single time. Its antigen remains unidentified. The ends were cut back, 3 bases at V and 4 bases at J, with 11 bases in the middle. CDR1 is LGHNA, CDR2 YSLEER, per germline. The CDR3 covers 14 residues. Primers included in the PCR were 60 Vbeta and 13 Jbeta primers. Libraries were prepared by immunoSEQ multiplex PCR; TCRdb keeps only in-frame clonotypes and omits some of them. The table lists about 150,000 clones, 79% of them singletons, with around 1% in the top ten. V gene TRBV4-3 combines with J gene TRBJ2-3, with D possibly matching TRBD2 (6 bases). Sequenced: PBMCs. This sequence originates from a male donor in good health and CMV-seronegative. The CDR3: CASSQGGVADTQYF. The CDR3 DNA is TGCGCCAGCAGCCAGGGAGGAGTGGCAGATACGCAGTATTTT.